The rows below give T cell receptor delta chains drawn from one sample of a study of delta chains in infants with herpesvirus infections. TCRdb re-analyzed the RT-PCR reads via CATT. The table records around 1,500 delta-chain clones, roughly 23% of them present only once. The sequencing used peripheral blood, collected at time point 2 of longitudinal follow-up. The receptors shown here come from a human donor who was a Ugandan infant, either HIV-exposed or HIV-unexposed (not recorded which). CDR3s include the opening cysteine and the closing phenylalanine or tryptophan. The D gene is left open where the match is weak. Expanded clones are given a class, and other clones once, few, many or no size at all.

clone size: medium-sized
D gene: .
V gene: TRDV1
J gene: TRDJ1
CDR3 protein: CALGEKSLPPLHWVAPYTDKLIF
CDR3 DNA: TGTGCTCTTGGGGAAAAGTCCCTACCTCCCCTACACTGGGTGGCTCCGTACACCGATAAACTCATCTTT

clone size: medium-sized
D gene: .
V gene: TRDV1
J gene: TRDJ1
CDR3 protein: CALGETGRSQYTDKLIF
CDR3 DNA: TGTGCTCTTGGGGAAACTGGTCGGTCCCAGTACACCGATAAACTCATCTTT

clone size: few
D gene: .
V gene: TRDV1
J gene: TRDJ1
CDR3 protein: CALGSRDVPYPGYGLYTDKLIF
CDR3 DNA: TGTGCTCTTGGGTCTAGAGACGTCCCTTATCCTGGGTACGGCTTGTACACCGATAAACTCATCTTT

clone size: medium-sized
D gene: TRDD3
V gene: TRDV1
J gene: TRDJ1
CDR3 protein: CALGELLYWGMYTDKLIF
CDR3 DNA: TGTGCTCTTGGGGAACTTTTATACTGGGGGATGTACACCGATAAACTCATCTTT

clone size: few
D gene: .
V gene: TRDV1
J gene: TRDJ1
CDR3 protein: CALGEPHFLLGRGALYTDKLIF
CDR3 DNA: TGTGCTCTTGGGGAACCTCACTTCCTACTGGGGAGAGGGGCCTTGTACACCGATAAACTCATCTTT

clone size: large
D gene: TRDD2
V gene: TRDV1
J gene: TRDJ1
CDR3 protein: CALGERPPSYVSGGGYTDKLIF
CDR3 DNA: TGTGCTCTTGGGGAACGGCCTCCTTCCTACGTTAGTGGGGGAGGTTACACCGATAAACTCATCTTT

clone size: large
D gene: TRDD3
V gene: TRDV1
J gene: TRDJ1
CDR3 protein: CALGEPCTGGYRTDKLIF
CDR3 DNA: TGTGCTCTTGGGGAACCATGTACTGGGGGATATAGAACCGATAAACTCATCTTT

clone size: medium-sized
D gene: .
V gene: TRDV1
J gene: TRDJ1
CDR3 protein: CALGERGSAAPLFYTDKLIF
CDR3 DNA: TGTGCTCTTGGGGAACGAGGCTCGGCTGCCCCTTTATTTTACACCGATAAACTCATCTTT

clone size: large
D gene: TRDD3
V gene: TRAV23/DV6
J gene: TRDJ1
CDR3 protein: CAVRREPSFSFLLTGGPQKLIF
CDR3 DNA: TGTGCTGTGAGACGCGAGCCTTCCTTCAGTTTTCTTCTGACTGGGGGACCCCAAAAACTCATCTTT

clone size: few
D gene: .
V gene: TRDV1
J gene: TRDJ1
CDR3 protein: CALGELDVGAWYTDKLIF
CDR3 DNA: TGTGCTCTTGGGGAACTAGACGTGGGGGCATGGTACACCGATAAACTCATCTTT

clone size: medium-sized
D gene: .
V gene: TRDV1
J gene: TRDJ1
CDR3 protein: CALGEWTKMTRRVGIQKLIF
CDR3 DNA: TGTGCTCTTGGGGAATGGACCAAAATGACGAGACGTGTGGGGATCCAGAAACTCATCTTT

clone size: .
D gene: TRDD3
V gene: TRDV1
J gene: TRDJ2
CDR3 protein: CALGSPYLRYWGPPRSPAQLFF
CDR3 DNA: TGTGCTCTTGGGAGCCCCTACTTGAGGTACTGGGGGCCCCCTCGGTCGCCAGCACAACTCTTCTTT

clone size: few
D gene: TRDD3
V gene: TRDV1
J gene: TRDJ1
CDR3 protein: CALGVPSSPRWYWGIHYTDKLIF
CDR3 DNA: TGTGCTCTTGGGGTCCCTTCGAGTCCTCGCTGGTACTGGGGGATACACTACACCGATAAACTCATCTTT

clone size: large
D gene: TRDD2
V gene: TRDV1
J gene: TRDJ1
CDR3 protein: CALGVGLPERGLIF
CDR3 DNA: TGTGCTCTTGGGGTTGGCCTTCCTGAGAGAGGGCTCATCTTT

clone size: .
D gene: TRDD3
V gene: TRDV1
J gene: TRDJ1
CDR3 protein: CALGEVLRLRQTYLGDTYTDKLIF
CDR3 DNA: TGTGCCCTTGGGGAAGTATTACGGCTGCGTCAAACTTACCTGGGGGATACGTACACCGATAAACTCATCTTT

clone size: few
D gene: TRDD3
V gene: TRDV1
J gene: TRDJ1
CDR3 protein: CALGVPFGLLGDTFGDKLIF
CDR3 DNA: TGTGCTCTTGGGGTTCCCTTCGGCTTATTGGGGGATACTTTCGGCGATAAACTCATCTTT

clone size: hyperexpanded
D gene: TRDD3
V gene: TRDV1
J gene: TRDJ1
CDR3 protein: CALGEVSRWAYGIRGGDKLIF
CDR3 DNA: TGTGCTCTTGGGGAAGTAAGTAGATGGGCCTACGGGATACGCGGAGGCGATAAACTCATCTTT

clone size: medium-sized
D gene: TRDD3
V gene: TRDV1
J gene: TRDJ1
CDR3 protein: CALGPYFTGGRYTDKLIF
CDR3 DNA: TGTGCTCTTGGTCCTTACTTTACTGGGGGACGATACACCGATAAACTCATCTTT

clone size: few
D gene: TRDD3
V gene: TRDV1
J gene: TRDJ1
CDR3 protein: CALGVGFWGIRRGPYTDKLIF
CDR3 DNA: TGTGCTCTTGGGGTTGGATTCTGGGGGATACGGAGGGGGCCTTACACCGATAAACTCATCTTT

clone size: few
D gene: TRDD3
V gene: TRDV1
J gene: TRDJ1
CDR3 protein: CALGERRVGGQRGGYVSSPSTDKLIF
CDR3 DNA: TGTGCTCTTGGGGAACGTCGGGTCGGGGGCCAACGAGGGGGATACGTATCCTCCCCGAGCACCGATAAACTCATCTTT

clone size: .
D gene: TRDD3
V gene: TRDV1
J gene: TRDJ1
CDR3 protein: CALGETNRWGIQTTDKLIF
CDR3 DNA: TGTGCTCTTGGGGAAACCAATAGGTGGGGGATACAGACTACCGATAAACTCATCTTT

clone size: few
D gene: .
V gene: TRDV1
J gene: TRDJ1
CDR3 protein: CALGGSRIPLILIF
CDR3 DNA: TGTGCTCTTGGGGGGTCTAGGATACCCCTGATACTCATCTTT

clone size: .
D gene: TRDD3
V gene: TRDV1
J gene: TRDJ1
CDR3 protein: CALGDPQAFLRPMYWGISDTDKLIF
CDR3 DNA: TGTGCTCTTGGGGACCCCCAGGCCTTCCTACGTCCGATGTACTGGGGGATATCGGACACCGATAAACTCATCTTT

clone size: .
D gene: TRDD3
V gene: TRDV1
J gene: TRDJ1
CDR3 protein: CALGEAPGWHSYWGIRSNTDKLIF
CDR3 DNA: TGTGCTCTTGGGGAGGCGCCAGGGTGGCATTCATACTGGGGGATACGTTCTAACACCGATAAACTCATCTTT

clone size: large
D gene: TRDD3
V gene: TRAV23/DV6
J gene: TRDJ1
CDR3 protein: CAASRYTGGGPRDKLIF
CDR3 DNA: TGTGCAGCAAGCCGGTATACTGGGGGAGGCCCTCGGGATAAACTCATCTTT

clone size: .
D gene: TRDD3
V gene: TRDV1
J gene: TRDJ1
CDR3 protein: CALGELVFPRGIYTDKLIF
CDR3 DNA: TGTGCTCTTGGGGAACTAGTCTTTCCCCGGGGGATATACACCGATAAACTCATCTTT

clone size: few
D gene: .
V gene: TRDV1
J gene: TRDJ1
CDR3 protein: CALGEILPPYGWGSHTDKLIF
CDR3 DNA: TGTGCTCTTGGGGAAATCCTACCCCCTTATGGCTGGGGGTCCCACACCGATAAACTCATCTTT

clone size: medium-sized
D gene: TRDD3
V gene: TRDV1
J gene: TRDJ1
CDR3 protein: CALGEGGRFYWGIYKLIF
CDR3 DNA: TGTGCTCTTGGGGAAGGGGGGAGATTTTACTGGGGGATTTATAAACTCATCTTT

clone size: .
D gene: TRDD2
V gene: TRDV1
J gene: TRDJ3
CDR3 protein: CALGLRLPTPLPSSWDTRQMFF
CDR3 DNA: TGTGCTCTTGGTCTCCGGCTTCCTACGCCATTACCGAGCTCCTGGGACACCCGACAGATGTTTTTC

clone size: medium-sized
D gene: .
V gene: TRDV1
J gene: TRDJ1
CDR3 protein: CALGGPTKPHNYWRGFKLIF
CDR3 DNA: TGTGCTCTTGGGGGACCTACTAAGCCACATAATTATTGGAGGGGTTTTAAACTCATCTTT

clone size: .
D gene: TRDD2
V gene: TRDV1
J gene: TRDJ1
CDR3 protein: CALGDRGFLRESARCDKLIF
CDR3 DNA: TGTGCTCTTGGGGATCGGGGCTTCCTACGAGAATCCGCAAGGTGCGATAAACTCATCTTT

clone size: large
D gene: TRDD3
V gene: TRDV1
J gene: TRDJ2
CDR3 protein: CALGELPSRNTGGPTAQLFF
CDR3 DNA: TGTGCTCTTGGGGAACTACCCTCCCGGAATACTGGGGGTCCGACAGCACAACTCTTCTTT

clone size: medium-sized
D gene: TRDD3
V gene: TRDV1
J gene: TRDJ2
CDR3 protein: CALGGGDTAAQLFF
CDR3 DNA: TGTGCTCTTGGGGGGGGGGATACAGCAGCACAACTCTTCTTT